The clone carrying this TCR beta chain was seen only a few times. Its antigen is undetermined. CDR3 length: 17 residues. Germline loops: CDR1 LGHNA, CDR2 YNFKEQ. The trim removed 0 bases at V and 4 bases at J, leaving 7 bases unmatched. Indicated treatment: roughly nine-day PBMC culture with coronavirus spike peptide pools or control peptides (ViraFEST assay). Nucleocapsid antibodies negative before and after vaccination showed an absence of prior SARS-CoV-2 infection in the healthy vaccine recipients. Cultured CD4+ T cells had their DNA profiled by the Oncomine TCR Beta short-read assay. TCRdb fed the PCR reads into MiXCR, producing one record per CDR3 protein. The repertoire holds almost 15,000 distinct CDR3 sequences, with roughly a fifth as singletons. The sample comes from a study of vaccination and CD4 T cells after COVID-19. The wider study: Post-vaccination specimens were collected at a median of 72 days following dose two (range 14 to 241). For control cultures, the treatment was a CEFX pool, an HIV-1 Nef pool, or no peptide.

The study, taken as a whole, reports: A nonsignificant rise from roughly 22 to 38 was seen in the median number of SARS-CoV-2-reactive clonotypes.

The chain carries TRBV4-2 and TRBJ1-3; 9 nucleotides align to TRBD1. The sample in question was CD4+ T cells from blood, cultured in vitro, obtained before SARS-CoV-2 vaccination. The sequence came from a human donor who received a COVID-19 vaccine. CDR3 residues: CASSQETGTGIGNTIYF. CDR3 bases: TGTGCCAGCAGCCAAGAAACGGGGACAGGGATCGGAAACACCATATATTTT.